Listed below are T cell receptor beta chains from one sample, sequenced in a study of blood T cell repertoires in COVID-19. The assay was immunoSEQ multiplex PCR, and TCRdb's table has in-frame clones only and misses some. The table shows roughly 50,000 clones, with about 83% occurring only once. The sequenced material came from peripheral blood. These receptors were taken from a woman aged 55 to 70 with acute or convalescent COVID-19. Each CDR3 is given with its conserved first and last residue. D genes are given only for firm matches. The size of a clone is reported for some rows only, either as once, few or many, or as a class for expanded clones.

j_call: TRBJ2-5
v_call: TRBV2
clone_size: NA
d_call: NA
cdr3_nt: TGTGCCAGCAGCTGGACACTCCAAGAGACCCAGTACTTC
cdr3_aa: CASSWTLQETQYF

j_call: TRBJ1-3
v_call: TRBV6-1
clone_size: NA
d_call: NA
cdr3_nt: TGTGCCAGCAGTGAGGGGGGGAACAGAGGCACTGGAAACACCATATATTTT
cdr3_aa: CASSEGGNRGTGNTIYF

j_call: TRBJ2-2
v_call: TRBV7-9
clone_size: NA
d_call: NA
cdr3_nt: TGTGCCAGCAGCTTAGCTAGACAAACGAACACCGGGGAGCTGTTTTTT
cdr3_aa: CASSLARQTNTGELFF

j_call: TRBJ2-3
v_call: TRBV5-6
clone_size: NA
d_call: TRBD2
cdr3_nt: TGTGCCAGCAGCCGCCGACTAGCGGGAGACGGCACAGATACGCAGTATTTT
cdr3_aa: CASSRRLAGDGTDTQYF

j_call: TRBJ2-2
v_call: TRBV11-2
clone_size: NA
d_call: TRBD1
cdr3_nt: TGTGCCAGCAGCTTTACGGACAGGGTTCTCTCGGGGGAGCTGTTTTTT
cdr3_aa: CASSFTDRVLSGELFF

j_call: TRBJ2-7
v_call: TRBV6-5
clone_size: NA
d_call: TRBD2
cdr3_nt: TGTGCCAGTAGGACTAGCGCACCCGAGCAGTACTTC
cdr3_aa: CASRTSAPEQYF

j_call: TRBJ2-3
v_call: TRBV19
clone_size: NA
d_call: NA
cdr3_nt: TGTGCCAGTAGTATATTCCGGGGGGCTAGCACAGATACGCAGTATTTT
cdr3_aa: CASSIFRGASTDTQYF

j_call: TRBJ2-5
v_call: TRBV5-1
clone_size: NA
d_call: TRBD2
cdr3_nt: TGCGCCAGCAGCCGGTGGACTAGCGGCCAAGAGACCCAGTACTTC
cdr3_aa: CASSRWTSGQETQYF

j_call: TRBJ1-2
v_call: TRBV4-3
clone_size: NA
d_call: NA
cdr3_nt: TGCGCCAGCAGCCAAGACAGGGGAGAGTCCTATGGCTACACCTTC
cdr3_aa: CASSQDRGESYGYTF

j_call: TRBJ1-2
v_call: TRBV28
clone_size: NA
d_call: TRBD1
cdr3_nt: TGTGCCAGCAGTAGGCCGGGACAGGGGACCTATGGCTACACCTTC
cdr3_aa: CASSRPGQGTYGYTF

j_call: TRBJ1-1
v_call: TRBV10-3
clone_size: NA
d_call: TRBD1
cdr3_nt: TGTGCCATCAGTGGGACAGGGGACCGAGCTTTCTTT
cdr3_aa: CAISGTGDRAFF

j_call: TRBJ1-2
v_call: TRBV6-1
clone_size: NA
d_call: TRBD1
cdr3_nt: TGTGCCAGCAGTGAACCGGGGACAGGGGTTTACTATGGCTACACCTTC
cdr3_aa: CASSEPGTGVYYGYTF

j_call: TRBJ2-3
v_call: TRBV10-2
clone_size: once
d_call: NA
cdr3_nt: TGCGCCAGCAGTGAGATAGGGGGACCCACAGATACGCAGTATTTT
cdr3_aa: CASSEIGGPTDTQYF

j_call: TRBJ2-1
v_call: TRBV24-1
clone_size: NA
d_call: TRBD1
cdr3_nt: TGTGCCACCAGTGATGCTACAGGGGGCCCTTTTAATGAGCAGTTCTTC
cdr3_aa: CATSDATGGPFNEQFF

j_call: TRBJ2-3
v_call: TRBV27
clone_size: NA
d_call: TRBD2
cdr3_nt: TGTGCCAGCGCCGGCTCGGGACTAGCGTTTAGCACAGATACGCAGTATTTT
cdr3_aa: CASAGSGLAFSTDTQYF

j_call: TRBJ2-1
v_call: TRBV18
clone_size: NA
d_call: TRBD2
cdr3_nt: TGTGCCAGCTCACCACCAGGACTAGACTACTACAATGAGCAGTTCTTC
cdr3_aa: CASSPPGLDYYNEQFF

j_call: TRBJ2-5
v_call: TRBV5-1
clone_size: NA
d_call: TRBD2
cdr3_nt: TGCGCCAGCAGCTTGGCCATAGCGGGCGAGGAGACCCAGTACTTC
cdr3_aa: CASSLAIAGEETQYF

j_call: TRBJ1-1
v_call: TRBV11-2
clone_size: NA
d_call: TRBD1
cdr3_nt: TGTGCCAGCAGCTCCTTGACAGGGAAGGTTACTGAAGCTTTCTTT
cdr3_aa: CASSSLTGKVTEAFF

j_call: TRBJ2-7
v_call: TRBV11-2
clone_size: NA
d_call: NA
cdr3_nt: TGTGCCAGCAGCTTATCCTTGGGGGCCCACGAGCAGTACTTC
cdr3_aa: CASSLSLGAHEQYF

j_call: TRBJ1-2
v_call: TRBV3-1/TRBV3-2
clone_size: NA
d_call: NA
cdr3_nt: TGTGCCAGCAGCCTGACAGATAACTATGGCTACACCTTC
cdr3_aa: CASSLTDNYGYTF

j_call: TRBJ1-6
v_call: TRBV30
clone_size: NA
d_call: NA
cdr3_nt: TGTGCCTGGAGTGTAATAAGAGGGGGTAATTCACCCCTCCACTTT
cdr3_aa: CAWSVIRGGNSPLHF

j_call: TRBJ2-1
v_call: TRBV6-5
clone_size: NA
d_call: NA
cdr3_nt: TGTGCCAGCAGTTACTCTGACCCTAGGTACAATGAGCAGTTCTTC
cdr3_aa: CASSYSDPRYNEQFF